The clone carrying this T cell receptor (beta chain) appeared once. The antigen remains unidentified. This sample stems from a study of OX40 agonist ivuxolimab in advanced cancers. As for the study in general: Ivuxolimab is an agonistic anti-OX40 (CD134) antibody, and patients were treated with it. Study results and limitations: Some nonresponders additionally presented with little normalized T-cell clonal expansion.

The germline V gene encodes CDR1 SEHNR and CDR2 FQNEAQ (reference sequence). Trimming removed 5 bases from V and 7 bases from J, with 9 bases in between. The CDR3 has 13 residues. TCRdb's copy holds only in-frame clones and misses some; the assay was immunoSEQ multiplex PCR. The sample contains under 110,000 clones, roughly nine tenths of which appear only once. Blood draws occurred at baseline, cycle 4 day 1, and cycle 7 day 1. The receptor was isolated from an adult with an advanced solid tumor such as melanoma, head and neck, liver or kidney cancer. The V gene is TRBV7-9, the J gene TRBJ1-6, with D unresolved. The sequenced sample was CD4+ or CD8+ T cells sorted from blood, obtained in a trial of the OX40 agonist ivuxolimab. CDR3 sequence (DNA): TGTGCCAGCAGCCCCATAGCGAATTCACCCCTCCACTTT. Amino acid sequence: CASSPIANSPLHF.